This TCR beta chain was recorded in a study of beta chain features in type 1 diabetes. Findings and limits, study-wide: Reduced insertions and increased deletions marked VDJ junctions in type 1 diabetes patients.

The study reverse transcribed the entire isolated RNA, so it sequenced expressed TCRB transcripts. The repertoire was sequenced with immunoSEQ multiplex PCR; TCRdb's copy has only in-frame clones and lacks some. Among roughly 500,000 clones listed, approximately 30% were seen once. This CDR3 comprises 14 residues. Germline-derived CDR1 and CDR2 are MNHEY and SVGAGI. J was trimmed by 8 bases and V by 6 bases; bases with no gene match: 10. Turning to this clone: Its antigen is not identified.

The chain has TRBV6-5 and TRBJ2-1, with 7 bases lining up with TRBD2. This TCR came from a man younger than 35 in good health. Input material: naive CD4+ T cells from blood. DNA of the CDR3: TGTGCCAGCAGGGTCAGCGGGACTTCCCATGAGCAGTTCTTC. Amino acids: CASRVSGTSHEQFF.